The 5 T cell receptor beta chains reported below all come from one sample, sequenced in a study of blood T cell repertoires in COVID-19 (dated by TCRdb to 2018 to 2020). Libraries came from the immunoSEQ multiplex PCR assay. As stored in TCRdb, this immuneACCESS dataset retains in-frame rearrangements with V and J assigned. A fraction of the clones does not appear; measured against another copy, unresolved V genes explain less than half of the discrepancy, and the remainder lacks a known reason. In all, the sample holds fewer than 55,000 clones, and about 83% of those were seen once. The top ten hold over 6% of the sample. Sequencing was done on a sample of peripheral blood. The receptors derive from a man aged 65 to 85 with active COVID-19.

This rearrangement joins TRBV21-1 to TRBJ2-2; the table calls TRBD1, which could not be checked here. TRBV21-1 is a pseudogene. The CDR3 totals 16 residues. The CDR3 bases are TGTGCCAGCAGCAAATTGGGACAGGACCACACCGGGGAGCTGTTTTTT. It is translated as CASSKLGQDHTGELFF.

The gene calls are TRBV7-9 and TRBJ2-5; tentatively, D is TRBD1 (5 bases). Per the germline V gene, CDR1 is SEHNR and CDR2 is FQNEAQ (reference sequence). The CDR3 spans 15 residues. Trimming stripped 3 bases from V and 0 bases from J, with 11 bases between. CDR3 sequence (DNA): TGTGCCAGCAGCTTGGGCGCAGGGAACCAAGAGACCCAGTACTTC. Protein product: CASSLGAGNQETQYF.

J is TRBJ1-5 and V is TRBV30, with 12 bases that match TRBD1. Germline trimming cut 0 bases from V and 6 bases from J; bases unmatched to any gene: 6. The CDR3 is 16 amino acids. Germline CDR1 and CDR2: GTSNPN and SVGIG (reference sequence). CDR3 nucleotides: TGTGCCTGGAGTGTAATGGGACAGGGGGCAGGTCAGCCCCAGCATTTT. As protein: CAWSVMGQGAGQPQHF.

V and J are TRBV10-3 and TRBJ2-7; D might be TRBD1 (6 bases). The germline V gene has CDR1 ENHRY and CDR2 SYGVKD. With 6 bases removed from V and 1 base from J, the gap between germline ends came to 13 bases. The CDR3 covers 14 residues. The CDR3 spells CAIRPGTRSYEQYF. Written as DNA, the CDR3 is TGTGCCATCAGGCCGGGGACACGGTCCTACGAGCAGTACTTC.

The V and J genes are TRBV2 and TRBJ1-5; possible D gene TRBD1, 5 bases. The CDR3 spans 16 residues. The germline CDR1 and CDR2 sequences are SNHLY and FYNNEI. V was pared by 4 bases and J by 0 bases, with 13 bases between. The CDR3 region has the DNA TGTGCCAGCAGTGTTGGGGGGGTTCATAGCAATCAGCCCCAGCATTTT. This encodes CASSVGGVHSNQPQHF.